These 24 T cell receptor beta chains share one sample of origin, sequenced in a study of T cell repertoires in ileal Crohn's disease. The table came from immunoSEQ multiplex PCR; TCRdb's copy has only in-frame clones and leaves some out. This sample carries about 16,000 clones, roughly 90% of them seen once, and the ten largest clones take roughly 6.9%. Time point indicated: inflamed ileum from the surgical specimen. The specimen sequenced was ileal tissue. The receptors derive from an adult with Crohn's disease.

The table lists this clone with a count of one. The V gene is TRBV5-1, the J gene TRBJ2-3; the D is unclear. Deletions cut 0 bases from V and 2 bases from J, with 7 bases between. The CDR3 runs to 14 residues. The germline CDR1 and CDR2 sequences are SGHRS and YFSETQ. The CDR3 reads CASSLEIPTDTQYF. The DNA for the CDR3 is TGCGCCAGCAGCTTGGAGATCCCCACAGATACGCAGTATTTT.

CDR3 coding DNA: TGCAGCGTTCGGGATACCAATCAGCCCCAGCATTTT. Protein product: CSVRDTNQPQHF. V is TRBV29-1 and J is TRBJ1-5; D is uncertain. V was shortened by 5 bases and J by 3 bases, with 8 bases between the two germline ends. Germline values: CDR1 SQVTM, CDR2 ANQGSEA. CDR3 size: 12 residues.

V usage is TRBV11-2 and J usage is TRBJ2-3, with D perhaps TRBD1 (7 bases). The CDR3 consists of 15 residues. Germline values: CDR1 SGHAT, CDR2 FQNNGV. V shed 3 bases and J shed 10 bases, with 20 bases lying between them. CDR3 nucleotides: TGTGCCAGCAGCTTCTTAGGGAGGACAGGAGGAGCGCAGTATTTT. Its translation is CASSFLGRTGGAQYF.

The chain is built from TRBV9 and TRBJ2-3, with 14 bases identical to TRBD2. Germline trimming cut 5 bases from V and 3 bases from J; bases unmatched to any gene: 5. CDR1 is SGDLS and CDR2 is YYNGEE in the germline V gene. This CDR3 region has 16 residues. DNA of the CDR3: TGTGCCAGCAGGCCCGGGACTAGCGGGGGAACAGATACGCAGTATTTT. Translated, it gives CASRPGTSGGTDTQYF.

The DNA for the CDR3 is TGCAGCGCAAGCCCCTCTGGGGCCAACGTCCTGACTTTC. This translates into CSASPSGANVLTF. V and J are TRBV29-1 and TRBJ2-6; no firm D call. This CDR3 comprises 13 residues. The germline CDR1 and CDR2 sequences are SQVTM and ANQGSEA. V was shortened by 7 bases and J by 0 bases, with 7 bases between the two germline ends. The complete variable domain, with remaining parts taken from reference TRBV29-1 and TRBJ2-6, reads SAVISQKPSRDICQRGTSLTIQCQVDSQVTMMFWYRQQPGQSLTLIATANQGSEATYESGFVIDKFPISRPNLTFSTLTVSNMSPEDSSIYLCSASPSGANVLTFGAGSRLTVL.

This clone is a singleton in its sample. The rearrangement links TRBV5-6 to TRBJ2-1; D tentatively fits TRBD1 or TRBD2 (6 bases each). Per germline, CDR1 SGHDT and CDR2 YYEEEE. V was cut by 10 bases and J by 5 bases, with 19 bases left in between. This CDR3 contains 14 residues. The CDR3 protein is CARRGRDTNNEQFF. The CDR3 region has the DNA TGTGCCCGGAGAGGGCGGGACACCAACAATGAGCAGTTCTTC.

This clone occurred once. In nucleotides, the CDR3 is TGTGCCAGCGGCCGGGGGATCGATAATTCACCCCTCCACTTT. As protein: CASGRGIDNSPLHF. V usage is TRBV5-6 and J usage is TRBJ1-6; D might be TRBD1 (5 bases). There are 14 residues in the CDR3. V gave up 7 bases and J gave up 5 bases, with 13 bases separating them. Germline V gene lookup returns CDR1 SGHDT and CDR2 YYEEEE.

The gene calls are TRBV23-1 and TRBJ1-2; TRBD1 aligns across 8 bases. TRBV23-1 is classed as an ORF, of uncertain function. Unmatched junction bases numbered 4, after V lost 3 bases and J lost 4 bases. There are 14 residues in the CDR3. CDR3 sequence: CASSQDRVSYGYTF. DNA of the CDR3: TGCGCCAGCAGTCAGGACAGGGTTTCCTATGGCTACACCTTC.

The chain couples TRBV2 to TRBJ2-5; D is unclear. Per the germline V gene, CDR1 is SNHLY and CDR2 is FYNNEI. V was shortened by 2 bases and J by 5 bases, with 3 bases between the two germline ends. The CDR3 runs 11 residues. The CDR3 sequence: CASSEWETQYF. As DNA, the CDR3 is TGTGCCAGCAGTGAATGGGAGACCCAGTACTTC.

The chain uses TRBV2 and TRBJ1-2; D is perhaps TRBD1 (5 bases). Germline V gene lookup returns CDR1 SNHLY and CDR2 FYNNEI. V was shortened by 6 bases and J by 2 bases, with 16 bases between the two germline ends. This CDR3 is built from 15 residues. The CDR3 coding sequence is TGTGCCAGCAGGAGGGGCCAGGGCTGGAACTATGGCTACACCTTC. Its protein is CASRRGQGWNYGYTF.

This sequence joins TRBV5-1 and TRBJ2-5, with TRBD1 matching 9 bases. Unmatched junction bases numbered 0, after V lost 0 bases and J lost 3 bases. The CDR3 contains 14 residues. Looked up from germline, CDR1 is SGHRS and CDR2 is YFSETQ. This CDR3 reads CASSLGQGEETQYF. The CDR3 nucleotides are TGCGCCAGCAGCTTGGGACAGGGGGAAGAGACCCAGTACTTC.

The rearrangement joins TRBV27 to TRBJ2-1, with 8 bases lining up with TRBD2. Germline CDR1 and CDR2: MNHEY and SMNVEV (reference sequence). V lost 5 bases and J lost 4; bases outside the gene matches: 4. This CDR3 is built from 14 residues. Written as DNA, the CDR3 is TGTGCCAGCAGTATACGGGGGGGTTACAATGAGCAGTTCTTC. Translated: CASSIRGGYNEQFF.

The chain joins TRBV2 to TRBJ1-1; 7 nucleotides align to TRBD1. The CDR3 length is 13 residues. The germline CDR1 and CDR2 sequences are SNHLY and FYNNEI. Trimming cost V 6 bases and J 11 bases; bases outside gene matches: 12. The CDR3: CASRTGLTGAAFF. The CDR3 bases are TGTGCCAGCAGGACCGGCCTCACAGGGGCCGCTTTCTTT.

The chain couples TRBV7-9 to TRBJ2-1; D is ambiguous. This CDR3 is 16 amino acids long. The germline V gene has CDR1 SEHNR and CDR2 FQNEAQ (reference sequence). V was cut by 7 bases and J by 3 bases, with 19 bases left in between. As DNA, the CDR3 is TGTGCCAGCAACCCACCGCTCCCACATAACTACAATGAGCAGTTCTTC. This codes for CASNPPLPHNYNEQFF.

The chain couples TRBV15 to TRBJ2-5; 7 bases are a match to TRBD1. The J segment lost 5 bases and the V segment lost 6 bases, leaving 12 bases of the junction unmatched. The CDR3 extends over 15 amino acids. CDR1 is LNHNV, CDR2 YYDKDF, per germline (reference sequence). The CDR3 sequence is CATSKNRGSMETQYF. The CDR3 DNA is TGTGCCACCAGTAAGAACAGGGGAAGCATGGAGACCCAGTACTTC.

The J gene is TRBJ2-5, the V gene TRBV27, with D possibly TRBD2 on 7 matching bases. CDR3 length equals 17 residues. V was trimmed by 3 bases and J by 5 bases, leaving 22 bases between them. Germline V CDR1 and CDR2: MNHEY, SMNVEV (reference sequence). The CDR3 region has the DNA TGTGCCAGCAGTTTGGGGGCCTCGAGGGGGGGCCTTGAGACCCAGTACTTC. The encoded protein is CASSLGASRGGLETQYF.

The CDR3 region is CASSVEGLHSYEQYF. For the CDR3, the DNA is TGTGCCAGCAGCGTAGAGGGTCTGCACTCCTACGAGCAGTACTTC. The V gene is TRBV9, the J gene TRBJ2-7; D unresolved. This CDR3 contains 15 residues. Germline loops: CDR1 SGDLS, CDR2 YYNGEE. The germline V and J ends were trimmed by 0 bases and 0 bases, with 10 bases remaining between them.

This clone was picked up one time. V is TRBV7-2 and J is TRBJ1-6; D gene ambiguous. V lost 2 bases and J 10 bases, leaving 9 bases between the germline ends. This CDR3 spans 13 amino acids. CDR1 and CDR2 from the germline V gene are SGHTA and FQGNSA. CDR3 nucleotide sequence: TGTGCCAGCAGCTTAACATTCAGCTCACCCCTCCACTTT. This sequence encodes CASSLTFSSPLHF.

This chain links TRBV18 with TRBJ2-4; possible D gene TRBD2, 5 bases. This CDR3 contains 13 residues. Per germline, CDR1 KGHSH and CDR2 LQKENI. V was shortened by 8 bases and J by 8 bases, with 16 bases between the two germline ends. CDR3 region: CASHPGTEDIQYF. The DNA of the CDR3 is TGTGCCAGCCATCCGGGAACAGAAGACATTCAGTACTTC.

This chain connects TRBV5-1 to TRBJ1-1; D not resolved. CDR1 is SGHRS, CDR2 YFSETQ, per germline. V was cut by 0 bases and J by 6 bases, with 21 bases left in between. This CDR3 spans 17 amino acids. This chain's CDR3 is CASSLEGLGRRVAEAFF. In nucleotides, the CDR3 is TGCGCCAGCAGCTTGGAAGGGTTGGGCAGGAGGGTCGCTGAAGCTTTCTTT.

This chain links TRBV2 with TRBJ1-4; the D is unclear. Per the germline V gene, CDR1 is SNHLY and CDR2 is FYNNEI. V dropped 7 bases and J dropped 0 bases, with 9 bases sitting between them. The CDR3 contains 14 residues. Written as DNA, the CDR3 is TGTGCCAGCATTATGTTCGCAACTAATGAAAAACTGTTTTTT. This translates into CASIMFATNEKLFF.

This chain joins TRBV5-1 and TRBJ2-1; D possibly corresponds to TRBD2 (7 bases). This CDR3 has 16 residues. V was shortened by 7 bases and J by 4 bases, with 21 bases between the two germline ends. Germline values: CDR1 SGHRS, CDR2 YFSETQ. CDR3 sequence: CASGGTRGAGYNEQFF. The CDR3, as DNA: TGCGCCAGCGGGGGGACCCGGGGGGCCGGATACAATGAGCAGTTCTTC.

This clone came up a few times. The V and J genes are TRBV2 and TRBJ2-2, with D perhaps TRBD1 (5 bases). Germline-derived CDR1 and CDR2 are SNHLY and FYNNEI. V was trimmed by 2 bases and J by 4 bases, leaving 8 bases between them. The CDR3 contains 14 residues. In DNA form, the CDR3 reads TGTGCCAGCAGTGAAAACCAGGGCACCGGGGAGCTGTTTTTT. Protein: CASSENQGTGELFF.

The chain employs TRBV5-3 and TRBJ1-2, with TRBD1 matching over 11 bases. TRBV5-3 is given ORF status, its function remaining uncertain. The CDR3 runs to 14 residues. The ends lost 5 bases at V and 3 bases at J; junction bases unmatched: 3. The CDR3 nucleotides read TGTGCCAGAAGAAGGACAGGGGGCGACTATGGCTACACCTTC. Translated: CARRRTGGDYGYTF.